Listed below are T cell receptor beta chains from one sample, sequenced in a study of cytomegalovirus exposure and HLA in healthy donors. The method was immunoSEQ multiplex PCR; TCRdb's version includes in-frame clones alone and lacks a portion of them. The repertoire has about 110,000 clones, about four fifths of them found once; the top ten carry 1.5% to 2%. Material: PBMCs. The receptors stem from a man aged 50-59 years in good health and CMV-seronegative. Both conserved end residues are part of each CDR3. The D gene is left open where the match is weak. Size tells how often a clone was seen (once, few, many) or the class of an expanded clone, and some rows leave it out.

abundance	j_gene	v_gene	d_gene	CDR3aa	CDR3nt
once	TRBJ2-1	TRBV19	TRBD2	CASSNSGGFYNEQFF	TGTGCCAGTAGTAATAGCGGGGGGTTCTACAATGAGCAGTTCTTC
-	TRBJ2-5	TRBV5-4	TRBD2	CASSRGGSGGREETQYF	TGTGCCAGCAGCCGGGGTGGTAGCGGGGGGCGGGAGGAGACCCAGTACTTC
-	TRBJ1-4	TRBV28	-	CASSGGYVQKLFF	TGTGCCAGCAGTGGGGGGTACGTCCAAAAACTGTTTTTT
once	TRBJ1-5	TRBV29-1	TRBD1	CSVGQGDQPQHF	TGCAGCGTAGGACAGGGCGATCAGCCCCAGCATTTT
-	TRBJ1-2	TRBV5-4	-	CASSLEAGLYGYTF	TGTGCCAGCAGCTTGGAGGCCGGACTCTATGGCTACACCTTC
-	TRBJ2-4	TRBV19	-	CASRTGVAKNIQYF	TGTGCCAGTAGGACGGGGGTAGCCAAAAACATTCAGTACTTC
-	TRBJ2-7	TRBV10-1	TRBD1	CASSRDREGYEQYF	TGCGCCAGCAGCAGGGACAGGGAAGGGTACGAGCAGTACTTC
-	TRBJ2-5	TRBV10-3	TRBD2	CAISSGTSGGGLETQYF	TGTGCCATCAGCTCCGGGACTAGCGGGGGGGGCTTAGAGACCCAGTACTTC
-	TRBJ2-5	TRBV5-1	-	CASSQKLAIETQYF	TGCGCCAGCAGCCAAAAACTAGCTATAGAGACCCAGTACTTC
-	TRBJ2-7	TRBV6-1	-	CASSVGGRHSFFVYEQYF	TGTGCCAGCAGTGTCGGGGGGCGCCATTCTTTTTTCGTCTACGAGCAGTACTTC
-	TRBJ2-7	TRBV6-4	TRBD1	CAPGLDRSYEQYF	TGTGCCCCCGGGCTGGACAGGTCCTACGAGCAGTACTTC
-	TRBJ2-1	TRBV2	TRBD2	CASSVLAGGKNEQFF	TGTGCCAGCAGTGTGCTAGCGGGGGGGAAGAATGAGCAGTTCTTC
-	TRBJ1-1	TRBV28	-	CASSPGSESNSHEAFF	TGTGCCAGCAGTCCCGGGAGTGAGAGTAACTCCCACGAAGCTTTCTTT
-	TRBJ2-5	TRBV5-1	TRBD2	CASSLASGGARETQYF	TGCGCCAGCAGCTTGGCCAGCGGGGGGGCCCGAGAGACCCAGTACTTC
-	TRBJ2-7	TRBV5-6	TRBD1	CASTPWWTGGEQYF	TGTGCCAGCACCCCCTGGTGGACAGGGGGCGAGCAGTACTTC
-	TRBJ2-7	TRBV9	TRBD1	CASSPRGDSQREQYF	TGTGCCAGCAGCCCACGAGGGGACAGTCAAAGGGAGCAGTACTTC
once	TRBJ1-2	TRBV19	-	CASSIEGGAGGYTF	TGTGCCAGTAGTATAGAGGGAGGGGCAGGCGGCTACACCTTC
-	TRBJ2-5	TRBV28	TRBD1	CASIRRGRETQYF	TGTGCCAGCATCCGCAGGGGGCGAGAGACCCAGTACTTC
-	TRBJ1-6	TRBV2	TRBD1	CASSRQGGNNSPLHF	TGTGCCAGCAGCCGACAGGGAGGAAATAATTCACCCCTCCACTTT
few	TRBJ2-6	TRBV7-9	-	CASGGWGANVLTF	TGTGCCAGCGGGGGGTGGGGGGCCAACGTCCTGACTTTC
-	TRBJ2-1	TRBV7-9	-	CASSYQGLGDEQFF	TGTGCCAGCAGCTACCAGGGTTTAGGGGATGAGCAGTTCTTC
few	TRBJ2-7	TRBV4-2	-	CASSQVKTPTGSEQYF	TGTGCCAGCAGCCAAGTAAAGACCCCGACAGGATCCGAGCAGTACTTC
-	TRBJ1-4	TRBV5-1	-	CASSYPLPGDEKLFF	TGCGCCAGCAGCTATCCACTCCCAGGGGATGAAAAACTGTTTTTT
-	TRBJ2-5	TRBV9	-	CASSRAEETQYF	TGTGCCAGCAGCCGAGCGGAAGAGACCCAGTACTTC
-	TRBJ2-7	TRBV4-3	-	CASSQEVGGRNEQYF	TGCGCCAGCAGCCAAGAAGTAGGGGGAAGGAACGAGCAGTACTTC
once	TRBJ1-2	TRBV7-9	-	CSSSLRDRTNGYTF	TGTTCCAGCAGCTTACGCGACAGGACCAATGGCTACACCTTC
-	TRBJ2-5	TRBV7-6	-	CASSRPGETQYF	TGTGCCAGCAGCCGTCCCGGGGAGACCCAGTACTTC
-	TRBJ2-2	TRBV4-3	-	CASSQESRLTGELFF	TGCGCCAGCAGCCAAGAGTCCAGACTCACCGGGGAGCTGTTTTTT
once	TRBJ1-6	TRBV27	-	CASSFLYSSGETLHF	TGTGCCAGCAGCTTCCTTTATTCATCAGGGGAGACCCTCCACTTT
-	TRBJ1-1	TRBV28	TRBD1	CASTRWGQHTEAFF	TGTGCCAGCACTAGGTGGGGACAGCACACTGAAGCTTTCTTT
-	TRBJ1-6	TRBV28	TRBD1	CASSLLTYRGGNSPLHF	TGTGCCAGCAGTCTACTTACCTACAGGGGCGGAAATTCACCCCTCCACTTT
-	TRBJ2-2	TRBV27	-	CASRRRGLGQGITGELFF	TGTGCCAGCAGACGACGCGGACTAGGACAGGGCATCACCGGGGAGCTGTTTTTT
-	TRBJ2-5	TRBV11-2	-	CASSLDGLMQETQYF	TGTGCCAGCAGCTTAGATGGACTGATGCAAGAGACCCAGTACTTC
few	TRBJ2-5	TRBV12-5	TRBD2	CASGLGSGGLQETQYF	TGTGCTAGTGGTTTGGGAAGCGGGGGGCTACAAGAGACCCAGTACTTC
-	TRBJ1-1	TRBV2	-	CASSPQGMNTEAFF	TGTGCCAGCAGTCCGCAGGGGATGAACACTGAAGCTTTCTTT
-	TRBJ1-3	TRBV11-2	-	CASSLGGASGNTIYF	TGTGCCAGCAGTTTAGGGGGAGCCTCTGGAAACACCATATATTTT
-	TRBJ2-1	TRBV5-8	-	CASSLDLRSYNEQFF	TGTGCCAGCAGCTTGGACTTACGCTCCTACAATGAGCAGTTCTTC
-	TRBJ2-1	TRBV10-1	TRBD2	CASSEGLAGYNEQFF	TGCGCCAGCTCTGAGGGACTAGCGGGGTACAATGAGCAGTTCTTC
-	TRBJ1-5	TRBV2	TRBD1	CASSPQGGYQPQHF	TGTGCCAGCAGTCCACAGGGGGGGTATCAGCCCCAGCATTTT
-	TRBJ2-1	TRBV15	TRBD2	CATSRSTSGRSYNEQFF	TGTGCCACCAGCAGGAGCACTAGCGGGAGGTCCTACAATGAGCAGTTCTTC
few	TRBJ2-2	TRBV6-1	TRBD1	CASSGYRGANTGELFF	TGTGCCAGCAGTGGCTACAGGGGAGCAAACACCGGGGAGCTGTTTTTT